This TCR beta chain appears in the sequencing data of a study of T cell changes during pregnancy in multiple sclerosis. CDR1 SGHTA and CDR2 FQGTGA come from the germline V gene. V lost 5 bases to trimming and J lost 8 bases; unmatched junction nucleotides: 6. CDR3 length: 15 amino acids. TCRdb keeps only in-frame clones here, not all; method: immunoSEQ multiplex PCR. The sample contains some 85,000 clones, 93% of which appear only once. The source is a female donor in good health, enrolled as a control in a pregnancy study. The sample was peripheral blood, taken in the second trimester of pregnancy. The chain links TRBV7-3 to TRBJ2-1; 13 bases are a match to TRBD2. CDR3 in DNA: TGTGCCAGCAGCCAACTTGGACTAGCGGGGGATGAGCAGTTCTTC. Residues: CASSQLGLAGDEQFF.